The rows below give T cell receptor beta chains drawn from one sample of a study of T cell repertoires in cytomegalovirus infection. TCRdb analysed the reads with MiXCR anew, one entry per CDR3 protein. The table has over 150,000 distinct CDR3 sequences, about 15% seen once. Sequencing was carried out using PBMCs. These receptors all stem from a human donor in good health (CMV status not recorded). Some clones in this sample may be carry-over from other donors' samples. CDR3s include the opening cysteine and the closing phenylalanine or tryptophan. The order of the fields is V gene, D gene, J gene, CDR3 protein. D genes are given only for firm matches.

V gene: TRBV5-5
D gene: NA
J gene: TRBJ2-1
CDR3 protein: CASSATDNEQFF

V gene: TRBV6-8
D gene: NA
J gene: TRBJ2-7
CDR3 protein: CASSGGGAYSYEQYF

V gene: TRBV4-1
D gene: NA
J gene: TRBJ2-3
CDR3 protein: CASSQDRSTDTQYF

V gene: TRBV19
D gene: TRBD2
J gene: TRBJ2-1
CDR3 protein: CASNPGLAGEYEQFF

V gene: TRBV12-3/TRBV12-4
D gene: NA
J gene: TRBJ2-3
CDR3 protein: CASSLDGSSADTQYF

V gene: TRBV6-2/TRBV6-3
D gene: NA
J gene: TRBJ2-1
CDR3 protein: CASSKIADGYYNEQFF

V gene: TRBV7-2
D gene: NA
J gene: TRBJ2-3
CDR3 protein: CASRLQGSTDTQYF

V gene: TRBV19
D gene: TRBD1
J gene: TRBJ1-5
CDR3 protein: CATRQGNQPQHF

V gene: TRBV29-1
D gene: NA
J gene: TRBJ1-1
CDR3 protein: CSADQKSNTEAFF

V gene: TRBV19
D gene: TRBD2
J gene: TRBJ2-1
CDR3 protein: CASSGTSGAPYNEQFF

V gene: TRBV4-2
D gene: NA
J gene: TRBJ2-2
CDR3 protein: CASTNEAGRNTGELFF

V gene: TRBV12-3/TRBV12-4
D gene: NA
J gene: TRBJ1-2
CDR3 protein: CASRRVLYGYTF

V gene: TRBV14
D gene: TRBD1
J gene: TRBJ1-1
CDR3 protein: CASSPLQGMAEAFF

V gene: TRBV7-6
D gene: TRBD1
J gene: TRBJ1-4
CDR3 protein: CASSSGQGTNEKLFF

V gene: TRBV6-2/TRBV6-3
D gene: TRBD1
J gene: TRBJ1-6
CDR3 protein: CASRGTGTNSPLHF

V gene: TRBV7-2
D gene: NA
J gene: TRBJ1-2
CDR3 protein: CASSWDGDYGYTF

V gene: TRBV12-3/TRBV12-4
D gene: TRBD1
J gene: TRBJ1-2
CDR3 protein: CASARTGGNYGYTF

V gene: TRBV19
D gene: TRBD2
J gene: TRBJ2-7
CDR3 protein: CASNPTSGSYEQYF

V gene: TRBV28
D gene: NA
J gene: TRBJ1-5
CDR3 protein: CASSWGSNQPQHF

V gene: TRBV7-9
D gene: NA
J gene: TRBJ1-1
CDR3 protein: CASSAGTEAFF

V gene: TRBV5-8
D gene: TRBD2
J gene: TRBJ2-5
CDR3 protein: CASSLGALAGGLQETQYF

V gene: TRBV28
D gene: NA
J gene: TRBJ2-3
CDR3 protein: CASSFGPSSTDTQYF

V gene: TRBV7-2
D gene: TRBD1
J gene: TRBJ2-3
CDR3 protein: CASSSPRGTGFSDTQYF

V gene: TRBV4-2
D gene: TRBD2
J gene: TRBJ2-1
CDR3 protein: CASSQGGLAGYEQFF

V gene: TRBV2
D gene: NA
J gene: TRBJ1-2
CDR3 protein: CASSEEGVGYTF

V gene: TRBV27
D gene: TRBD1
J gene: TRBJ2-5
CDR3 protein: CASSLQGAQYF

V gene: TRBV7-2
D gene: NA
J gene: TRBJ1-1
CDR3 protein: CASLPGGQGNTEAFF

V gene: TRBV29-1
D gene: NA
J gene: TRBJ2-7
CDR3 protein: CSVASVQLAYEQYF

V gene: TRBV12-3/TRBV12-4
D gene: NA
J gene: TRBJ2-7
CDR3 protein: CASSQRYEQYF

V gene: TRBV5-4
D gene: NA
J gene: TRBJ2-7
CDR3 protein: CASSLEQGLGGQYF

V gene: TRBV11-1
D gene: TRBD2
J gene: TRBJ2-7
CDR3 protein: CASSSRLARSYEQYF

V gene: TRBV7-9
D gene: TRBD2
J gene: TRBJ2-3
CDR3 protein: CASSPRTSGRPDTQYF

V gene: TRBV7-2
D gene: TRBD2
J gene: TRBJ2-1
CDR3 protein: CASSLRGTSGRPSSYNEQFF

V gene: TRBV5-6
D gene: NA
J gene: TRBJ2-7
CDR3 protein: CASSSNTGTVRHEQYF

V gene: TRBV10-2
D gene: NA
J gene: TRBJ1-5
CDR3 protein: CASSEWSRGSQPQHF

V gene: TRBV7-6
D gene: TRBD2
J gene: TRBJ2-4
CDR3 protein: CASSSPFEREGTKNIQYF

V gene: TRBV4-1
D gene: TRBD2
J gene: TRBJ2-1
CDR3 protein: CASSQAPLAGVKGNEQFF

V gene: TRBV20-1
D gene: NA
J gene: TRBJ1-5
CDR3 protein: CSARPPGDQPQHF

V gene: TRBV20-1
D gene: TRBD2
J gene: TRBJ2-1
CDR3 protein: CSAPAGALSYNEQFF

V gene: TRBV6-8
D gene: TRBD1
J gene: TRBJ1-1
CDR3 protein: CASSRTGDGTEAFF

V gene: TRBV3-1
D gene: NA
J gene: TRBJ1-1
CDR3 protein: CASSSTGSEAFF

V gene: TRBV6-5
D gene: NA
J gene: TRBJ2-7
CDR3 protein: CASSYGGMGSYEQYF